What follows is one T cell receptor (beta chain) and its context. Its antigen is unknown. This specimen belongs to a study of T cell responses to AZD1222 COVID-19 vaccine. Study observations and caveats: Spike-specific TCR breadth and depth both grew after two AZD1222 doses. The peak T cell response came first, and repertoires were sampled only after it.

Here immunoSEQ multiplex PCR was the method, and the copy in TCRdb shows in-frame clones only, minus some. The sample holds roughly 140,000 clones, approximately 93% seen once. V gave up 7 bases and J gave up 8 bases, with 24 bases separating them. This CDR3 comprises 16 residues. Germline CDR1 SGHAT, CDR2 FQNNGV. The chain employs TRBV11-2 and TRBJ1-3; weak D call: TRBD1 (5 bases). This sequence was found in an adult who had recovered from COVID-19. The specimen comprised peripheral blood, sampled after recovery from COVID-19. The CDR3, as DNA: TGTGCCAGCACCCTTCGAACAGGTTGGGGGAAAGACACCATATATTTT. Its protein product is CASTLRTGWGKDTIYF.